A single sample gave rise to the 4 T cell receptor beta chains below, sequenced in a study of blood T cell repertoires in COVID-19. Generated by immunoSEQ multiplex PCR, the TCRdb table keeps only in-frame clones and is missing some. The table has fewer than 400,000 clones, roughly 89% seen once. The sample was PBMCs or T cells enriched from blood (not recorded which). Source of these receptors: a man aged 55 to 70 who had recovered from COVID-19.

V is TRBV29-1 and J is TRBJ2-3; D perhaps matches TRBD2 (6 bases). V was shortened by 1 base and J by 3 bases, with 8 bases between the two germline ends. The CDR3 has 13 residues. CDR1 SQVTM and CDR2 ANQGSEA come from the germline V gene. The CDR3 coding sequence is TGCAGCGTTGAAGTGACTAGGACAGATACGCAGTATTTT. This gives the protein CSVEVTRTDTQYF.

This chain joins TRBV21-1 and TRBJ1-3; the tabulated D call, TRBD1, remains unverified against the DNA. TRBV21-1 is a pseudogene. CDR3 length: 17 residues. CDR3 DNA sequence: TGTGCCAGCAGCAAATTCCTTATGGCAGTTTCCAGAAACACCATATATTTT. Its protein product is CASSKFLMAVSRNTIYF.

The chain has TRBV5-1 and TRBJ1-3; 9 bases agree with TRBD1. The CDR3 has 17 amino acids. CDR1 and CDR2 (germline): SGHRS, YFSETQ. V shed 0 bases, J shed 0 bases, and the junction held 4 bases outside the gene matches. CDR3 in DNA: TGCGCCAGCAGCTTGGGACAGGGGGACTACTCTGGAAACACCATATATTTT. Protein sequence: CASSLGQGDYSGNTIYF.

The count of this clone is one. The chain uses TRBV7-9 and TRBJ2-7; D gene unclear. The CDR3 is made up of 13 amino acids. The germline V and J ends were trimmed by 7 bases and 3 bases, with 13 bases remaining between them. CDR1 and CDR2 (germline): SEHNR, FQNEAQ (reference sequence). The CDR3, as DNA: TGTGCCAGCACACTCGCGGCGGACTACGAGCAGTACTTC. Amino acid sequence: CASTLAADYEQYF.